The clone carrying this T cell receptor beta chain showed up just once. In the authors' methods: Nucleated cell number was recorded as an estimate derived from reference gene primer amplification. Using immunoSEQ multiplex PCR, the repertoire was profiled, and TCRdb retains in-frame clones only, with some absent. The DNA was the basis for D and trimming; V, J and clone size are from that table. Altogether over 150,000 clones are present, around four fifths being singletons, with the ten largest covering around 3%. The sample originates from a study of blood T cell repertoires in COVID-19. The material sequenced was peripheral blood. This receptor was taken from a man between 65 and 85 years old with acute or convalescent COVID-19.

CDR3 protein: CASSQDRGQDRPQHF. The CDR3 region has the DNA TGTGCCAGCAGCCAAGATAGGGGGCAGGATCGGCCCCAGCATTTT. The gene calls are TRBV4-2 and TRBJ1-5; 7 nucleotides agree with TRBD1. Per the germline V gene, CDR1 is LGHNA and CDR2 is YNFKEQ. The CDR3 contains 15 residues. Losses at the gene ends were 0 bases for V and 9 bases for J; bases not matched to a gene: 8.